The 27 T cell receptor beta chains below come from one sample, sequenced in a study of T cells expressing NK-cell markers. For each CDR3 protein, TCRdb gives one entry from its re-call of the 5' RACE reads, without DNA. Its listing shows hundreds of thousands of distinct CDR3 sequences. The sequenced sample consisted of blood T cells: a sorted CD56 or NKG2C T cell subset, CD4+ or CD8+ T cells, or bulk PBMC T cells (not recorded which). The source of these receptors is a woman between 18 and 70 years old in good health.

J is TRBJ1-1 and V is TRBV20-1; TCRdb reports TRBD1, a call that lacks DNA to check it against. This CDR3 spans 13 amino acids. Germline-derived CDR1 and CDR2 are DFQATT and SNEGSKA (reference sequence). The CDR3 protein is CSASRGRNTEAFF.

The genes are TRBV24-1 and TRBJ2-7; absent DNA, TCRdb's TRBD1 call cannot be checked. Germline assignment: CDR1 KGHDR and CDR2 SFDVKD. This CDR3 is 14 amino acids long. This chain's CDR3 is CATSEGQGFYEQYF.

V usage is TRBV14 and J usage is TRBJ2-7. The CDR3 runs 11 residues. Germline V CDR1 and CDR2: SGHDN, FVKESK. CDR3 amino acids: CASSHLARQYF. The full variable domain, its missing parts supplied by reference TRBV14 and TRBJ2-7, is EAGVTQFPSHSVIEKGQTVTLRCDPISGHDNLYWYRRVMGKEIKFLLHFVKESKQDESGMPNNRFLAERTGGTYSTLKVQPAELEDSGVYFCASSHLARQYFGPGTRLTVT.

The chain combines TRBV19 with TRBJ1-5. The germline V gene has CDR1 LNHDA and CDR2 SQIVND (reference sequence). The CDR3 is 14 residues long. CDR3: CASTQPGSNQPQHF.

The chain joins TRBV20-1 to TRBJ2-2; TCRdb outputs TRBD2, but without DNA this stays unchecked. The germline gives CDR1 DFQATT, CDR2 SNEGSKA (reference sequence). The CDR3 runs 19 residues. CDR3 sequence: CSASRPGTSGRTNTGELFF.

The rearrangement joins TRBV20-1 to TRBJ2-2; lacking DNA, the TRBD1 call made by TCRdb goes unchecked. The CDR3 totals 14 residues. CDR1 is DFQATT and CDR2 is SNEGSKA in the germline V gene (reference sequence). The CDR3 spells CSASRAGVTGELFF.

V usage is TRBV5-5 and J usage is TRBJ1-5. The CDR3 runs to 15 residues. Germline CDR1 and CDR2: SGHKS and YYEKEE (reference sequence). CDR3 residues: CASSFGGSSNQPQHF.

CDR3 in amino acids: CSASRAGDITGELFF. The V call is TRBV20-1, the J call TRBJ2-2; TCRdb lists TRBD1, though no DNA is available to test this call. CDR3 length: 15 amino acids. CDR1 and CDR2 (germline): DFQATT, SNEGSKA (reference sequence).

V gene TRBV29-1 combines with J gene TRBJ1-1. This CDR3 is built from 14 residues. Germline assignment: CDR1 SQVTM and CDR2 ANQGSEA. The CDR3 region is CSVVFWDRNTEAFF.

The J gene is TRBJ2-1, the V gene TRBV5-1; TCRdb names TRBD1, which stays unverified in the absence of DNA. The CDR3 loop spans 14 amino acids. Germline CDR1 and CDR2: SGHRS and YFSETQ. The CDR3 here is CASSPVRGPYEQFF.

The genes are TRBV5-1 and TRBJ1-1. Germline CDR1 and CDR2: SGHRS and YFSETQ. This CDR3 has 12 residues. CDR3 amino acids: CASRYANTEAFF.

The chain joins TRBV27 to TRBJ2-5; TCRdb's assignment of TRBD2 cannot be checked, as there is no DNA. The CDR3 sequence is 14 residues long. Germline CDR1 is MNHEY and CDR2 is SMNVEV (reference sequence). The CDR3 protein is CASRALAAQETQYF.

The gene calls are TRBV12-3 or TRBV12-4 and TRBJ1-4; the TCRdb D gene call, TRBD1, has no DNA to confirm it. The CDR3 is made up of 15 amino acids. CDR3: CASSFSVGGNEKLFF.

The gene calls are TRBV6-1 and TRBJ2-1. Germline CDR1 reads MNHNS; CDR2 reads SASEGT. This CDR3 has 14 residues. The CDR3 loop reads CASSVTNSYNEQFF.

The V gene is TRBV9, the J gene TRBJ1-2; the TRBD1 assignment by TCRdb is unverifiable without DNA. The V gene's germline CDR1 is SGDLS and CDR2 YYNGEE. The CDR3 length is 12 residues. CDR3 sequence reads: CASSGTGSGYTF.

The chain couples TRBV12-3 or TRBV12-4 to TRBJ2-2; checking the TCRdb D call of TRBD1 is not possible without DNA. The CDR3 is made up of 15 amino acids. The chain's CDR3 is CASSLTTLGTGELFF.

This chain joins TRBV14 and TRBJ1-2; TCRdb gives TRBD1 as the D gene, but with no DNA this cannot be confirmed. This CDR3 has 15 amino acids. Germline loops: CDR1 SGHDN, CDR2 FVKESK. CDR3 sequence: CASSRLTGGDYGYTF.

This rearrangement joins TRBV7-3 to TRBJ2-1; TCRdb lists TRBD1, though no DNA is available to test this call. CDR1 is SGHTA, CDR2 FQGTGA, per germline. The CDR3 extends over 16 amino acids. The CDR3 is CASNRGPESSYNEQFF.

The chain uses TRBV2 and TRBJ2-2; TCRdb selects TRBD2, and the lack of DNA leaves this call unchecked. Germline V gene sequence: CDR1 SNHLY, CDR2 FYNNEI. This CDR3 spans 15 amino acids. The CDR3 sequence is CASSERAAFTGELFF. The whole variable domain, remainder taken from reference TRBV2 and TRBJ2-2, is EPEVTQTPSHQVTQMGQEVILRCVPISNHLYFYWYRQILGQKVEFLVSFYNNEISEKSEIFDDQFSVERPDGSNFTLKIRSTKLEDSAMYFCASSERAAFTGELFFGEGSRLTVL.

The chain couples TRBV10-3 to TRBJ1-1; TCRdb's D gene call, TRBD1, goes unchecked for lack of DNA. The germline V gene has CDR1 ENHRY and CDR2 SYGVKD. The length of the CDR3 is 15 residues. The CDR3 reads CAISGRTGKNTEAFF.

The chain combines TRBV7-9 with TRBJ1-4; the D call from TCRdb, TRBD1, cannot be confirmed without DNA. CDR3 length equals 15 residues. Germline V gene sequence: CDR1 SEHNR, CDR2 FQNEAQ (reference sequence). The CDR3 is CASSFRDRENEKLFF.

This rearrangement joins TRBV10-3 to TRBJ2-5; TCRdb indicates TRBD1, and absent DNA this call remains unverified. Germline assignment: CDR1 ENHRY and CDR2 SYGVKD. The CDR3 loop spans 13 amino acids. This CDR3 is CAISETGRETQYF.

The V and J genes are TRBV7-2 and TRBJ2-1. There are 14 residues in the CDR3. CDR1 and CDR2 from the germline V gene are SGHTA and FQGNSA. The CDR3 loop reads CASSLGRAYNEQFF.

This chain connects TRBV20-1 to TRBJ2-4. There are 13 residues in the CDR3. CDR1 is DFQATT and CDR2 is SNEGSKA in the germline V gene (reference sequence). The CDR3 spells CSARDKAKNIQYF.

The chain recombines TRBV6-2 or TRBV6-3 with TRBJ2-3. The CDR3 extends over 13 amino acids. Per the germline V gene, CDR1 is MNHEY and CDR2 is SVGEGT. CDR3 in amino acids: CASSYPDRDTQYF.

This rearrangement joins TRBV7-3 to TRBJ1-1. CDR1 and CDR2 from the germline V gene are SGHTA and FQGTGA. The CDR3 is 14 residues long. CDR3 sequence reads: CASSLNRMNTEAFF.

The chain is built from TRBV10-3 and TRBJ2-7; checking the TCRdb D call of TRBD2 is not possible without DNA. The CDR3 covers 15 residues. Per the germline V gene, CDR1 is ENHRY and CDR2 is SYGVKD. The CDR3 sequence is CAISRRLAGDYEQYF.